A selection of T cell receptor beta chains follows, all from one sample in a study of cytomegalovirus exposure and HLA in healthy donors. Generated by immunoSEQ multiplex PCR, the TCRdb table keeps only in-frame clones and is missing some. The top ten hold 1.6% of the sample, which has around 120,000 clones, approximately 68% seen once. Sequencing was carried out using PBMCs. These receptors all come from a man under 40 in good health and CMV-seropositive. The CDR3 runs from the conserved cysteine through the conserved F or W. D genes are given only for firm matches. Only some rows state a clone size, as once, few, many or a class for expanded clones.

J gene,clone size,V gene,D gene,CDR3 DNA,CDR3 protein
TRBJ2-2,-,TRBV25-1,TRBD2,TGTGCCAGCAGTGAATTTGGCGGGAGGCAAAACACCGGGGAGCTGTTTTTT,CASSEFGGRQNTGELFF
TRBJ2-1,-,TRBV7-9,-,TGTGCCAGCAGATCAGCCCGGGATGAGCAGTTCTTC,CASRSARDEQFF
TRBJ2-3,-,TRBV5-6,TRBD1,TGTGCCAGCAGCTTGGGAGTTCGCGGACAGGGGGAGAAGGATACGCAGTATTTT,CASSLGVRGQGEKDTQYF
TRBJ2-3,few,TRBV5-1,-,TGCGCCAGCAGCTTGGAACTTGCCCGAGATACGCAGTATTTT,CASSLELARDTQYF
TRBJ2-5,-,TRBV5-1,-,TGCGCCAGCAGCCTCAGGGGGGAAGGCGAGACCCAGTACTTC,CASSLRGEGETQYF
TRBJ2-3,-,TRBV9,-,TGTGCCAGCAGCGGCCGGGAGCGGGCCACAGATACGCAGTATTTT,CASSGRERATDTQYF
TRBJ2-5,-,TRBV28,TRBD2,TGTGCCAGCAGTTTATTTCTCCTAGCGGGGGATTTAGAGCAGTACTTC,CASSLFLLAGDLEQYF
TRBJ2-1,few,TRBV7-2,-,TGTGCCAGCAGCTTAATGTCGGATGAGCAGTTCTTC,CASSLMSDEQFF
TRBJ2-7,-,TRBV5-1,-,TGCGCCAGCAGCTTGTATATAGGGGGTTATAGTTACGAGCAGTACTTC,CASSLYIGGYSYEQYF
TRBJ2-1,-,TRBV30,-,TGTGCCTGGAGAAAGATTGGCGGGGCCTACAATGAGCAGTTCTTC,CAWRKIGGAYNEQFF
TRBJ2-3,-,TRBV2,TRBD2,TGTGCCAGCAGTGATCGGACTAGCGGAGATACGCAGTATTTT,CASSDRTSGDTQYF
TRBJ2-7,-,TRBV13,-,TGTGCCAGCAGCCTATGGGACATCTCCTACGAGCAGTACTTC,CASSLWDISYEQYF
TRBJ1-5,-,TRBV19,-,TGTGCCAGTAGTTACGAGGGAGTCGGCAATCAGCCCCAGCATTTT,CASSYEGVGNQPQHF
TRBJ2-5,-,TRBV18,TRBD2,TGTGCCAGCTCACCACCGGGACTAGGGGGGGAGACCCAGTACTTC,CASSPPGLGGETQYF
TRBJ1-4,-,TRBV5-1,TRBD1,TGCGCCAGCAGCTGGGACAGGGGATACGAAAAACTGTTTTTT,CASSWDRGYEKLFF
TRBJ2-1,once,TRBV18,-,TGTGCCAGCTCACCAGCAGGGTCCTACAATGAGCAGTTCTTC,CASSPAGSYNEQFF
TRBJ2-5,-,TRBV2,TRBD1,TGTGCCAGCAGTTACAGGGGTAACCAAGAGACCCAGTACTTC,CASSYRGNQETQYF
TRBJ2-5,-,TRBV4-1,-,TGCGCCAGCAGCCAAGCGGTGCGTCGGGAGACCCAGTACTTC,CASSQAVRRETQYF
TRBJ2-1,once,TRBV19,TRBD2,TGTGCCAGTAGCCAGGGACTACTAATAGTCGGGGGCTACAATGAGCAGTTCTTC,CASSQGLLIVGGYNEQFF
TRBJ1-5,few,TRBV6-5,-,TGTGCCAGCAGTTACTCCAGGGGCATACAGCCCCAGCATTTT,CASSYSRGIQPQHF
TRBJ1-2,-,TRBV2,-,TGTGCCAGCAGTGAGACATGGCCCGGGAGTGGTGGCTACACCTTC,CASSETWPGSGGYTF